The 25 T cell receptor beta chains below were found in one sample sequenced in a study of early T cells in non-severe SARS-CoV-2 infection. TCRdb re-derived calls from the 5' RACE reads in MiXCR, one entry per CDR3 protein. Counted here are 70,000 to 90,000 distinct CDR3 sequences, approximately 12% occurring once; the ten biggest clones make up around 3.6%. The sequencing sample was made of whole blood. All receptors derive from an adult who was a healthcare worker with PCR-confirmed SARS-CoV-2 infection or an uninfected control (not recorded which).

In this sample, this clonotype turned up many times. The rearrangement uses TRBV28 and TRBJ2-4; TRBD1 agrees at 10 bases. V was clipped by 4 bases and J by 7 bases; unmatched bases: 7. Germline assignment: CDR1 MDHEN and CDR2 SYDVKM. CDR3 length: 15 amino acids. CDR3 DNA: TGTGCCAGCAGTTCTCCGGGACAGGGGACGAACATTCAGTACTTC. This sequence encodes CASSSPGQGTNIQYF. Full variable domain (remainder filled in from reference TRBV28 and TRBJ2-4): DVKVTQSSRYLVKRTGEKVFLECVQDMDHENMFWYRQDPGLGLRLIYFSYDVKMKEKGDIPEGYSVSREKKERFSLILESASTNQTSMYLCASSSPGQGTNIQYFGAGTRLSVL.

V is TRBV27 and J is TRBJ1-6; D remains unclear. Trimming stripped 0 bases from V and 3 bases from J, with 9 bases between. This CDR3 region has 16 residues. Germline assignment: CDR1 MNHEY and CDR2 SMNVEV (reference sequence). CDR3 in amino acids: CASSLSSPVYNSPLHF. DNA for the CDR3: TGTGCCAGCAGTTTATCGTCGCCGGTCTATAATTCACCCCTCCACTTT.

Many counts were recorded for this clonotype. J is TRBJ2-1 and V is TRBV2, with a tentative D call TRBD1 (6 bases). Trimming took off 4 bases at V and 4 bases at J, with 17 bases between the two ends. The CDR3 has 16 amino acids. Germline V gene data show CDR1 as SNHLY and CDR2 as FYNNEI. In DNA form, the CDR3 reads TGTGCCAGCAGTGGGGTCCAGGGGATCGCGTACAATGAGCAGTTCTTC. Translating gives CASSGVQGIAYNEQFF.

This clonotype was counted only a few times. The chain carries TRBV5-1 and TRBJ2-1; 9 bases are shared with TRBD2. The CDR3 contains 16 residues. Germline loops: CDR1 SGHRS, CDR2 YFSETQ. V was clipped by 6 bases and J by 8 bases; unmatched bases: 15. CDR3 loop: CASTWGGGRATDEQFF. CDR3 bases: TGCGCCAGCACCTGGGGTGGCGGGAGGGCCACGGATGAGCAGTTCTTC.

V and J are TRBV29-1 and TRBJ1-1; D unclear. The CDR3 covers 14 residues. Deletions cut 4 bases from V and 4 bases from J, with 16 bases between. Germline V CDR1 and CDR2: SQVTM, ANQGSEA. This chain's CDR3 is CSVGPVLRGTEAFF. The CDR3, as DNA: TGCAGCGTTGGCCCGGTCCTGAGAGGCACTGAAGCTTTCTTT. The full variable domain, rest sourced from reference TRBV29-1 and TRBJ1-1, is SAVISQKPSRDICQRGTSLTIQCQVDSQVTMMFWYRQQPGQSLTLIATANQGSEATYESGFVIDKFPISRPNLTFSTLTVSNMSPEDSSIYLCSVGPVLRGTEAFFGQGTRLTVV.

This clonotype appeared a few times. The gene calls are TRBV7-3 and TRBJ2-1, with 7 bases fitting TRBD2. The CDR3 covers 13 residues. The V gene's germline CDR1 is SGHTA and CDR2 FQGTGA. The V gene end was trimmed by 8 bases and the J gene end by 6 bases; junction bases not matched to a gene: 7. The CDR3 DNA sequence: TGTGCCAGCTCTAGCGGACCTATCAATGAGCAGTTCTTC. Residues: CASSSGPINEQFF. The full variable domain, in which reference TRBV7-3 and TRBJ2-1 provide the parts outside the CDR3, is GAGVSQTPSNKVTEKGKYVELRCDPISGHTALYWYRQSLGQGPEFLIYFQGTGAADDSGLPNDRFFAVRPEGSVSTLKIQRTERGDSAVYLCASSSGPINEQFFGPGTRLTVL.

V and J are TRBV29-1 and TRBJ2-3, with a tentative D call TRBD1 (5 bases). The ends were cut back, 4 bases at V and 6 bases at J, with 11 bases in the middle. Germline loops: CDR1 SQVTM, CDR2 ANQGSEA. The CDR3 is 12 amino acids. The CDR3 coding sequence is TGCAGCGTTGTAAGGGGTGCGGATACGCAGTATTTT. This sequence encodes CSVVRGADTQYF.

This clonotype was found many times. The chain employs TRBV28 and TRBJ2-3, with unresolved D. The CDR3 length is 13 residues. Per germline, CDR1 MDHEN and CDR2 SYDVKM. With 6 bases removed from V and 1 base from J, the gap between germline ends came to 8 bases. This CDR3 is CASSASGTDTQYF. CDR3 coding DNA: TGTGCCAGCAGCGCGAGTGGCACAGATACGCAGTATTTT.

The gene calls are TRBV14 and TRBJ1-1; TRBD1 might be the D (6 bases). This CDR3 spans 13 amino acids. Between the trimmed V and J ends, which lost 4 bases and 10 bases, there was a span of 16 bases. Germline V gene data show CDR1 as SGHDN and CDR2 as FVKESK. CDR3 sequence reads: CASSLRDIRAAFF. For the CDR3, the DNA is TGTGCCAGCAGCCTTCGGGACATTAGGGCAGCTTTCTTT.

The chain employs TRBV29-1 and TRBJ1-4; maybe TRBD1 (6 bases). V gave up 4 bases and J gave up 7 bases, with 13 bases separating them. From germline, CDR1 is SQVTM and CDR2 ANQGSEA. The CDR3 contains 13 residues. The CDR3 reads CSVGGGGGEKLFF. For the CDR3, the DNA is TGCAGCGTTGGAGGGGGGGGCGGTGAAAAACTGTTTTTT.

This clonotype showed up many times. The rearrangement uses TRBV5-1 and TRBJ1-2; 8 bases are shared with TRBD1. Germline lookup yields CDR1 SGHRS and CDR2 YFSETQ. The CDR3 contains 13 residues. V lost 4 bases and J lost 7; bases outside the gene matches: 6. The CDR3 is CASSLQGDGGYTF. CDR3 sequence (DNA): TGCGCCAGCAGCCTACAGGGGGATGGTGGCTACACCTTC.

The chain has TRBV20-1 and TRBJ2-1; 11 bases map to TRBD2. This CDR3 comprises 16 residues. Germline V gives CDR1 DFQATT, CDR2 SNEGSKA (reference sequence). Unmatched junction bases numbered 10, after V lost 4 bases and J lost 5 bases. DNA for the CDR3: TGCAGTGCTATTTCTGTTTCGGGACTAGCGGACAATGAGCAGTTCTTC. Its translation is CSAISVSGLADNEQFF.

The table lists this clonotype with many counts. The chain uses TRBV9 and TRBJ2-3, with D unclear. Trimming cost V 0 bases and J 0 bases, with 14 bases left between them. Germline assignment: CDR1 SGDLS and CDR2 YYNGEE. The CDR3 length is 17 residues. The chain's CDR3 is CASSVATSPYSTDTQYF. In nucleotides, the CDR3 is TGTGCCAGCAGCGTAGCTACCTCACCCTACAGCACAGATACGCAGTATTTT.

This clonotype was seen at least ten times. The rearrangement joins TRBV10-1 to TRBJ2-2; D unresolved. This CDR3 has 11 amino acids. The germline V gene has CDR1 WNHNN and CDR2 SYGVQD (reference sequence). Trimming took 3 bases from V and 7 from J, leaving 3 bases between them. Here the CDR3 DNA reads TGCGCCAGCAGTGAAAACGGGGAGCTGTTTTTT. It encodes CASSENGELFF.

The genes are TRBV14 and TRBJ2-1, with 8 bases that match TRBD1. CDR1 SGHDN and CDR2 FVKESK come from the germline V gene. This CDR3 is 16 amino acids long. V lost 6 bases and J lost 5; bases outside the gene matches: 12. The CDR3 DNA reads TGTGCCAGCAGTATACTGGGGGACAGGTATAACAATGAGCAGTTCTTC. This sequence encodes CASSILGDRYNNEQFF.

This sequence joins TRBV13 and TRBJ2-7, with 11 bases identical to TRBD2. Germline V gene sequence: CDR1 PRHDT, CDR2 FYEKMQ (reference sequence). The junction had 6 bases not matched to a gene; V was cut back by 5 bases and J by 3 bases. This CDR3 spans 15 amino acids. In DNA form, the CDR3 reads TGTGCCAGCAGCCTTACTAGCGGGAGCCGCTACGAGCAGTACTTC. This translates into CASSLTSGSRYEQYF.

The table lists this clonotype with a few counts. The chain is built from TRBV9 and TRBJ2-1, with 8 bases aligning to TRBD2. This CDR3 is built from 15 residues. Trimming cost V 4 bases and J 8 bases; bases outside gene matches: 11. Germline V gene sequence: CDR1 SGDLS, CDR2 YYNGEE. The CDR3 DNA reads TGTGCCAGCAGCTTAACCGGGACTAGTGTTTATGAGCAGTTCTTC. This encodes CASSLTGTSVYEQFF.

The CDR3 loop is CASSALSGRSDNEQFF. CDR3 nucleotides: TGTGCCAGCAGCGCCCTTAGCGGGAGATCCGACAATGAGCAGTTCTTC. The chain has TRBV9 and TRBJ2-1, with 9 bases that match TRBD2. The length of the CDR3 is 16 residues. Germline V gene lookup returns CDR1 SGDLS and CDR2 YYNGEE. Trimming cost V 3 bases and J 5 bases; bases outside gene matches: 9.

This clonotype was seen repeatedly, ten times or more. The chain carries TRBV2 and TRBJ1-5, with unresolved D. The CDR3 has 13 residues. From germline, CDR1 is SNHLY and CDR2 FYNNEI. Trimming pared 3 bases from V and 7 bases from J, leaving 10 bases between. Here the CDR3 DNA reads TGTGCCAGCAGTGAGGGAATTGGCCAGCCCCAGCATTTT. As protein: CASSEGIGQPQHF.

This clonotype was counted many times. The rearrangement links TRBV28 to TRBJ2-5; D is unresolved. Deletions cut 4 bases from V and 5 bases from J, with 11 bases between. Germline V gene data show CDR1 as MDHEN and CDR2 as SYDVKM. This CDR3 contains 13 residues. The CDR3: CASSSYPGETQYF. CDR3 DNA: TGTGCCAGCAGTTCTTATCCTGGGGAGACCCAGTACTTC.

This clonotype occurred many times. The rearrangement links TRBV29-1 to TRBJ1-1, with 7 bases fitting TRBD1. The CDR3 covers 15 residues. Germline CDR1 SQVTM, CDR2 ANQGSEA. V lost 0 bases and J lost 1; bases outside the gene matches: 5. The DNA of the CDR3 is TGCAGCGTTGAAGAGACAGGGCTAGGGAACACTGAAGCTTTCTTT. Protein sequence: CSVEETGLGNTEAFF.

Remarks on this clonotype: This may arise from a read error, as a much more abundant clone is one base away. V usage is TRBV19 and J usage is TRBJ1-2, with 7 bases fitting TRBD1. V shed 7 bases and J 6 bases; nucleotides not matched to a gene: 11. This CDR3 spans 14 amino acids. Looked up from germline, CDR1 is LNHDA and CDR2 is SQIVND (reference sequence). This chain's CDR3 is CASTAGQDGHGYTF. Here the CDR3 DNA reads TGTGCCAGTACCGCCGGACAGGACGGCCATGGCTACACCTTC.

This rearrangement joins TRBV20-1 to TRBJ2-7, with TRBD1 identical over 11 bases. This CDR3 spans 14 amino acids. CDR1 and CDR2 from the germline V gene are DFQATT and SNEGSKA (reference sequence). V shed 5 bases, J shed 1 base, and the junction held 4 bases outside the gene matches. As DNA, the CDR3 is TGCAGTGCTGGGGACAGGGGGGTGTCCTACGAGCAGTACTTC. Its protein product is CSAGDRGVSYEQYF.

The chain is built from TRBV20-1 and TRBJ2-1, with 11 positions matching TRBD2. The CDR3 contains 16 residues. From germline, CDR1 is DFQATT and CDR2 SNEGSKA (reference sequence). The CDR3 DNA is TGCACCCCGGGACCCCTAGCGGGAGGAGCCTACAATGAGCAGTTCTTC. Translation gives CTPGPLAGGAYNEQFF.

This chain uses TRBV11-1 with TRBJ2-5; 12 nucleotides line up with TRBD2. CDR1 and CDR2 (germline): SGHAT, FQDESV (reference sequence). The CDR3 runs to 15 residues. After removal of 3 bases from V and 3 bases from J, the junction contained 2 bases not matched to a gene. Written as DNA, the CDR3 is TGTGCCAGCAGCTTCCGACTAGCGGGAGAAGAGACCCAGTACTTC. Protein: CASSFRLAGEETQYF.